This entry is about one T cell receptor beta chain. This sample was included in a study of cytotoxic CD8 clonotypes in ibrutinib-treated CLL. The authors obtained roughly 2 micrograms of genomic DNA from cryopreserved PBMCs for TCR beta libraries. The intended depth for sequencing was 1 in 200,000 to 1 in 1 million T cells. This table comes from immunoSEQ multiplex PCR, and its TCRdb copy is limited to in-frame clones, with some not included. This table holds some 310,000 clones, roughly 80% found once. CDR1 is LNHDA and CDR2 is SQIVND in the germline V gene (reference sequence). The CDR3 is 16 residues long. Trimming at V came to 4 bases and at J to 5 bases, leaving 6 bases not matched to a gene.

This TCR was sampled from a human donor with chronic lymphocytic leukemia. The source material was PBMCs, sampled before ibrutinib treatment. This rearrangement joins TRBV19 to TRBJ2-3; 13 bases fit TRBD2. The chain's CDR3 is CASSTSGLAGQDTQYF. CDR3 bases: TGTGCCAGTAGTACGTCGGGACTAGCGGGACAAGATACGCAGTATTTT.